The entry below gives a single T cell receptor (beta chain) sequence along with its context. Each CDR3 protein is one row after TCRdb ran MiXCR on the RT-PCR reads. The sample has about 700,000 distinct CDR3 sequences; around 14% are singletons. CDR1 SGHDN and CDR2 FVKESK come from the germline V gene. This CDR3 spans 13 amino acids. V and J are TRBV14 and TRBJ2-1, with 8 bases that match TRBD1. Judging by the DNA end, TRBJ2-7 fits better; the J call may be wrong. This TCR was recovered from a female donor in good health, serving as a healthy control. The sequenced material came from memory CD4+ T cells from blood. The CDR3 DNA follows: TGTGCCAGCACGGCCAGGGGGCGCGTCGAGCAGTACTTC. This encodes CASTARGRVEQYF.